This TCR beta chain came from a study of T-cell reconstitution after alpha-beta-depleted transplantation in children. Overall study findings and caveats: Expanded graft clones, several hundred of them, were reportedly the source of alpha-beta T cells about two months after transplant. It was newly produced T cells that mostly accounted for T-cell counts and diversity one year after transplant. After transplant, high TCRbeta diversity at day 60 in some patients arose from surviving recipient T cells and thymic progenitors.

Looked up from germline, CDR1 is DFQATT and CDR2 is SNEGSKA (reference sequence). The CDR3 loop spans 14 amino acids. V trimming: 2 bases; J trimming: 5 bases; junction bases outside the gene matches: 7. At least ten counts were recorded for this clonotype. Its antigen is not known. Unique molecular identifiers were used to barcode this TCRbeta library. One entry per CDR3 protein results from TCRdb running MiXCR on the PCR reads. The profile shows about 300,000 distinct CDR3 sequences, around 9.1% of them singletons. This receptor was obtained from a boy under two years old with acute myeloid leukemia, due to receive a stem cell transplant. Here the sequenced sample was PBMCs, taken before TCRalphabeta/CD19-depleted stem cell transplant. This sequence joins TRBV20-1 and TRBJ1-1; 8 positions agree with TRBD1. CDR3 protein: CSARKTGARTEAFF. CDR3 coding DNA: TGCAGTGCTAGAAAGACAGGGGCGAGGACTGAAGCTTTCTTT.